What follows are 7 T cell receptor beta chains derived from one specimen sequenced in a study of shared clonotypes between healthy human individuals. In the naive CD8 group, cells lacked CD45RO and were positively selected for CCR7, so terminally differentiated effector memory CD45RA+ cells were left out. Some clones are missing from TCRdb's copy, which holds only in-frame ones; the method was immunoSEQ multiplex PCR. This sample has under 700,000 clones; 95% occur once, and the top ten carry 0.095% to 0.14%. What was sequenced was naive CD8+ T cells sorted from blood. The receptor source for this set is a woman under 40 in good health.

The gene calls are TRBV2 and TRBJ1-1; no clear D gene. Germline CDR1 reads SNHLY; CDR2 reads FYNNEI. V was clipped by 4 bases and J by 2 bases, with 8 bases between them. This CDR3 spans 13 amino acids. The CDR3, as DNA: TGTGCCAGCAGTGTGGACGGCAACACTGAAGCTTTCTTT. It codes for CASSVDGNTEAFF. Complete variable domain (other parts from reference TRBV2 and TRBJ1-1): EPEVTQTPSHQVTQMGQEVILRCVPISNHLYFYWYRQILGQKVEFLVSFYNNEISEKSEIFDDQFSVERPDGSNFTLKIRSTKLEDSAMYFCASSVDGNTEAFFGQGTRLTVV.

CDR3 DNA: TGTGCCAGCAGCCCCGGGACGGCGGGTAATCAGCCCCAGCATTTT. It yields the protein CASSPGTAGNQPQHF. J is TRBJ1-5 and V is TRBV27; tentative D call: TRBD1 (5 bases). The CDR3 consists of 15 residues. V lost 6 bases to trimming and J lost 4 bases, with 16 bases between them. From germline, CDR1 is MNHEY and CDR2 SMNVEV (reference sequence).

V is TRBV27 and J is TRBJ2-1; D call uncertain. V lost 1 base and J lost 0, with 10 bases in between. CDR1 is MNHEY, CDR2 SMNVEV, per germline (reference sequence). CDR3 size: 16 residues. The CDR3 here is CASSLYPGSSYNEQFF. CDR3 coding DNA: TGTGCCAGCAGTTTATACCCTGGAAGCTCCTACAATGAGCAGTTCTTC.

The J gene is TRBJ2-7, the V gene TRBV29-1; D is undetermined. Between the trimmed V and J ends, which lost 4 bases and 4 bases, there was a span of 11 bases. Per germline, CDR1 SQVTM and CDR2 ANQGSEA. This CDR3 has 12 amino acids. In nucleotides, the CDR3 is TGCAGCGTTGTGGGTGATAGGTACGAGCAGTACTTC. It translates to CSVVGDRYEQYF.

A single count supports this clone. This chain links TRBV2 with TRBJ2-5; possible D gene TRBD2, 5 bases. The CDR3 is made up of 14 amino acids. CDR1 and CDR2 from the germline V gene are SNHLY and FYNNEI. Trimming shortened V by 2 bases and J by 3 bases, and 10 bases separated the two germline ends. CDR3 sequence reads: CASSEFAAEETQYF. In DNA form, the CDR3 reads TGTGCCAGCAGTGAATTTGCAGCGGAAGAGACCCAGTACTTC.

This clone was seen a few times. The chain's CDR3 is CASSLANYEQYF. CDR3 bases: TGTGCCAGCAGCTTAGCGAACTACGAGCAGTACTTC. The chain employs TRBV11-2 and TRBJ2-7; D gene uncertain. The CDR3 extends over 12 amino acids. V was trimmed by 1 base and J by 3 bases, leaving 4 bases between them. CDR1 and CDR2 from the germline V gene are SGHAT and FQNNGV.

On this clone: The sample has other DNA sequences that encode this CDR3 too. This rearrangement joins TRBV28 to TRBJ2-7; either TRBD1 or TRBD2 may fit D (5 bases each). The CDR3 contains 14 residues. The V gene's germline CDR1 is MDHEN and CDR2 SYDVKM. Between the trimmed V and J ends, which lost 2 bases and 0 bases, there was a span of 8 bases. CDR3 DNA: TGTGCCAGCAGTTTAGGGGGAAGCTCCTACGAGCAGTACTTC. The encoded protein is CASSLGGSSYEQYF.